The 18 T cell receptor beta chains reported below all come from one sample, sequenced in a study of T cells in Graves' hyperthyroidism and ophthalmopathy. The investigators amplified TCR beta CDR3 regions from RNA transcripts. Carried out on the TCR CDR3, a first-round RT-PCR used the HTBI primer set. TCRdb reprocessed the multiplex PCR reads with MiXCR, giving one entry per CDR3 protein. The sample yields 500,000 to 650,000 distinct CDR3 sequences, approximately 14% seen once. Source material: blood. The receptors come from a woman between 50 and 59 years old with Graves' ophthalmopathy.

At least ten counts were recorded for this clonotype. The V call is TRBV27, the J call TRBJ2-7; TRBD2 agrees at 8 bases. CDR1 and CDR2 (germline): MNHEY, SMNVEV (reference sequence). This CDR3 spans 15 amino acids. After removal of 0 bases from V and 4 bases from J, the junction contained 5 bases not matched to a gene. CDR3 bases: TGTGCCAGCAGTTTATCTAGCGGGATAGGATACGAGCAGTACTTC. Translating gives CASSLSSGIGYEQYF.

In this sample, this clonotype turned up many times. The V and J genes are TRBV6-1 and TRBJ1-1; 7 nucleotides line up with TRBD1. Germline V gives CDR1 MNHNS, CDR2 SASEGT. This CDR3 has 13 residues. With 0 bases clipped from V and 6 bases from J, the junction kept 1 base outside the gene matches. The CDR3 protein is CASSEAGGPEAFF. CDR3 nucleotide sequence: TGTGCCAGCAGTGAAGCAGGGGGCCCTGAAGCTTTCTTT.

V gene TRBV19 combines with J gene TRBJ2-7; D is uncertain. Trimming took 3 bases from V and 4 from J, leaving 13 bases between them. There are 14 residues in the CDR3. CDR1 LNHDA and CDR2 SQIVND come from the germline V gene (reference sequence). The CDR3 reads CASSIRIWIYEQYF. The CDR3 DNA reads TGTGCCAGTAGTATTCGCATCTGGATATACGAGCAGTACTTC.

In this sample, this clonotype turned up a few times. This sequence joins TRBV20-1 and TRBJ2-1; 14 positions agree with TRBD2. V lost 2 bases and J lost 2; bases outside the gene matches: 14. Germline CDR1 reads DFQATT; CDR2 reads SNEGSKA (reference sequence). This CDR3 comprises 20 residues. In DNA form, the CDR3 reads TGCAGTGCTAGATACGGGTTCGGACTAGCGGGAGGAGGGACCTACAATGAGCAGTTCTTC. This sequence encodes CSARYGFGLAGGGTYNEQFF.

The chain has TRBV12-3 or TRBV12-4 and TRBJ1-5, with TRBD1 as a possible D gene (5 bases). CDR3 length: 14 residues. V was trimmed by 3 bases and J by 5 bases, leaving 11 bases between them. The CDR3 DNA reads as TGTGCCAGCAGTTTTGGGGCAGTCGATCAGCCCCAGCATTTT. Translating gives CASSFGAVDQPQHF.

This clonotype was recorded at least ten times. V and J are TRBV27 and TRBJ1-4, with 8 bases that match TRBD1. Germline V gene lookup returns CDR1 MNHEY and CDR2 SMNVEV (reference sequence). V lost 6 bases, J lost 4 bases, and 10 bases stayed unmatched. CDR3 length: 16 amino acids. The CDR3 DNA reads as TGTGCCAGCAGAACCCGGGAAGGACAGGGTAATGAAAAACTGTTTTTT. Residues: CASRTREGQGNEKLFF.

V and J are TRBV5-1 and TRBJ2-5; 8 positions agree with TRBD1. With V trimmed by 4 bases and J by 3 bases, 5 bases remained unmatched. CDR1 and CDR2 from the germline V gene are SGHRS and YFSETQ. The CDR3 totals 14 residues. Here the CDR3 reads CASSPMTGEETQYF. The CDR3 region has the DNA TGCGCCAGCAGCCCCATGACAGGGGAAGAGACCCAGTACTTC.

This clonotype was picked up a small number of times. V is TRBV7-9 and J is TRBJ1-2; 8 nucleotides match TRBD1. CDR3 length: 16 residues. J was trimmed by 2 bases and V by 1 base; bases with no gene match: 6. Germline V gives CDR1 SEHNR, CDR2 FQNEAQ (reference sequence). CDR3: CASSLGTGLRNYGYTF. The CDR3 nucleotides read TGTGCCAGCAGCTTAGGGACAGGGCTTCGAAACTATGGCTACACCTTC. The full variable domain, completed using reference TRBV7-9 and TRBJ1-2, is DTGVSQNPRHKITKRGQNVTFRCDPISEHNRLYWYRQTLGQGPEFLTYFQNEAQLEKSRLLSDRFSAERPKGSFSTLEIQRTEQGDSAMYLCASSLGTGLRNYGYTFGSGTRLTVV.

The chain is built from TRBV7-2 and TRBJ2-2; D is uncertain. Looked up from germline, CDR1 is SGHTA and CDR2 is FQGNSA. This CDR3 spans 14 amino acids. Trimming took off 1 base at V and 3 bases at J, with 6 bases between the two ends. The CDR3 sequence: CASSLVFYTGELFF. The CDR3 bases are TGTGCCAGCAGCTTAGTTTTTTACACCGGGGAGCTGTTTTTT.

This clonotype was detected many times. The chain carries TRBV30 and TRBJ2-1, with TRBD2 identical over 8 bases. Unmatched junction bases numbered 9, after V lost 4 bases and J lost 4 bases. CDR1 GTSNPN and CDR2 SVGIG come from the germline V gene (reference sequence). CDR3 length equals 15 residues. This CDR3 reads CAWTPRTSLYNEQFF. CDR3 in DNA: TGTGCCTGGACCCCCAGGACTAGCCTTTACAATGAGCAGTTCTTC.

This clonotype was seen only once. The genes are TRBV6-1 and TRBJ2-2; the D call may be TRBD1 or TRBD2 (5 bases each). V was trimmed by 7 bases and J by 6 bases, leaving 15 bases between them. In germline, CDR1 is MNHNS, CDR2 SASEGT. The CDR3 is 14 amino acids. CDR3 sequence: CASKPGTPPGELFF. The CDR3 DNA reads as TGTGCCAGCAAACCCGGGACGCCACCCGGGGAGCTGTTTTTT.

A few counts support this clonotype. V and J are TRBV28 and TRBJ1-5; D unresolved. V was trimmed by 2 bases and J by 9 bases, leaving 8 bases between them. Per the germline V gene, CDR1 is MDHEN and CDR2 is SYDVKM. The CDR3 totals 12 residues. CDR3 sequence (DNA): TGTGCCAGCAGTTTACCTCTGGCGCCCCAGCATTTT. Amino acids: CASSLPLAPQHF.

The genes are TRBV30 and TRBJ1-3; D remains unclear. The CDR3 runs to 15 residues. The V gene lost 4 bases and the J gene lost 0 bases, with 13 bases spanning the gap. Germline assignment: CDR1 GTSNPN and CDR2 SVGIG (reference sequence). CDR3 in amino acids: CAWNARLLSGNTIYF. The CDR3 DNA is TGTGCCTGGAATGCCAGATTGCTCTCTGGAAACACCATATATTTT.

V gene TRBV27 combines with J gene TRBJ2-7, with 10 bases that match TRBD2. CDR1 is MNHEY and CDR2 is SMNVEV in the germline V gene (reference sequence). V lost 6 bases and J lost 7; bases outside the gene matches: 15. The CDR3 covers 16 residues. CDR3 DNA sequence: TGTGCCAGCAGGATCGTAGCGGGAGGCCCGGTAGGGGAGCAGTACTTC. Translating gives CASRIVAGGPVGEQYF.

This clonotype was seen only a few times. The rearrangement joins TRBV29-1 to TRBJ2-3; tentatively, D is TRBD1 (5 bases). The length of the CDR3 is 13 residues. Germline values: CDR1 SQVTM, CDR2 ANQGSEA. Trimming removed 8 bases at V and 0 bases at J, with 12 bases between. Written as DNA, the CDR3 is TGCAGCCTGGGGCCAGGAAGCACAGATACGCAGTATTTT. It encodes CSLGPGSTDTQYF.

The chain employs TRBV28 and TRBJ2-1; TRBD1 matches at 7 bases. V dropped 5 bases and J dropped 2; count of bases not matched to a gene: 12. Germline CDR1 MDHEN, CDR2 SYDVKM. The CDR3 totals 17 residues. CDR3 region: CASSTDRAIKAYNEQFF. DNA of the CDR3: TGTGCCAGCAGTACCGACAGGGCAATAAAAGCCTACAATGAGCAGTTCTTC.

The sample holds a few counts of this clonotype. The gene calls are TRBV15 and TRBJ2-2; weak D call: TRBD1 (6 bases). Germline V CDR1 and CDR2: LNHNV, YYDKDF (reference sequence). The CDR3 is 16 residues long. Deletions cut 5 bases from V and 6 bases from J, with 19 bases between. CDR3 residues: CATSGGKGVISGELFF. The CDR3 nucleotides read TGTGCCACCAGCGGTGGGAAGGGGGTGATTTCCGGGGAGCTGTTTTTT. The full variable domain, completed using reference TRBV15 and TRBJ2-2, is DAMVIQNPRYQVTQFGKPVTLSCSQTLNHNVMYWYQQKSSQAPKLLFHYYDKDFNNEADTPDNFQSRRPNTSFCFLDIRSPGLGDTAMYLCATSGGKGVISGELFFGEGSRLTVL.

The sample holds many counts of this clonotype. The chain joins TRBV27 to TRBJ2-1; tentatively, D is TRBD2 (6 bases). Looked up from germline, CDR1 is MNHEY and CDR2 is SMNVEV (reference sequence). There are 13 residues in the CDR3. The ends were cut back, 10 bases at V and 0 bases at J, with 10 bases in the middle. This chain's CDR3 is CATTDYSYNEQFF. For the CDR3, the DNA is TGTGCCACCACGGACTACTCCTACAATGAGCAGTTCTTC.